Each of the 13 T cell receptor beta chains below was sequenced from the same sample in a study of cytomegalovirus exposure and HLA in healthy donors. The study ran its PCR with 60 Vbeta and 13 Jbeta primers. TCRdb's table, derived via immunoSEQ multiplex PCR, lists solely in-frame clones and lacks some. The sample lists 100,000 or so clones; around three quarters were seen once. The sequencing sample was made of PBMCs. Receptors originate from a middle-aged woman in good health and CMV-seropositive.

About this clone itself: Other nucleotide sequences from this sample produce the same CDR3. The rearrangement links TRBV7-9 to TRBJ1-2, with 8 bases fitting TRBD1. Germline trimming cut 5 bases from V and 12 bases from J; bases unmatched to any gene: 8. Germline values: CDR1 SEHNR, CDR2 FQNEAQ (reference sequence). The CDR3 totals 12 residues. CDR3 loop: CASSPQTGDNTF. Here the CDR3 DNA reads TGTGCCAGCAGCCCCCAGACAGGGGACAACACCTTC.

This clone was counted between two and nine times. The chain carries TRBV28 and TRBJ1-5; D ambiguous. The CDR3 runs to 11 residues. CDR1 is MDHEN and CDR2 is SYDVKM in the germline V gene. V was cut by 6 bases and J by 7 bases, with 7 bases left in between. DNA of the CDR3: TGTGCCAGCAGCTTAAGCCAGCCCCAGCATTTT. The encoded protein is CASSLSQPQHF.

This chain joins TRBV5-4 and TRBJ2-5, with D uncertain. Germline CDR1 reads SGHNT; CDR2 reads YYREEE (reference sequence). The CDR3 is made up of 13 amino acids. V was cut by 10 bases and J by 0 bases, with 13 bases left in between. The CDR3 DNA is TGTGCCTTCGCGCCCCGGTACCAAGAGACCCAGTACTTC. Protein sequence: CAFAPRYQETQYF.

This chain connects TRBV21-1 to TRBJ1-4; TRBD1 is the table's D call, not checked against the DNA. TRBV21-1 is classified as a pseudogene. The CDR3 has 15 amino acids. As DNA, the CDR3 is TGTGCCAGCAGACCACAACAGGGGGCGCGGGAAAAACTGTTTTTT. Its protein product is CASRPQQGAREKLFF.

The chain employs TRBV7-2 and TRBJ2-5, with D tentatively TRBD2 (5 bases). V was cut by 1 base and J by 2 bases, with 11 bases left in between. The CDR3 length is 15 residues. Germline V CDR1 and CDR2: SGHTA, FQGNSA. The CDR3 nucleotides read TGTGCCAGCAGCTTAGTCGAGGGTTCTCAAGAGACCCAGTACTTC. The encoded protein is CASSLVEGSQETQYF.

This clone has ten or more counts. The V call is TRBV7-3, the J call TRBJ2-1, with D maybe TRBD1 (8 bases). This CDR3 contains 14 residues. From germline, CDR1 is SGHTA and CDR2 FQGTGA. The ends were cut back, 2 bases at V and 8 bases at J, with 13 bases in the middle. The CDR3 coding sequence is TGTGCCAGCAGCTTACTACAGGGGGGGGATGAGCAGTTCTTC. Residues: CASSLLQGGDEQFF.

This clone was observed a single time. The V gene is TRBV19, the J gene TRBJ2-1, with D tentatively TRBD2 (6 bases). The CDR3 covers 13 residues. Germline V gene data show CDR1 as LNHDA and CDR2 as SQIVND (reference sequence). V was clipped by 9 bases and J by 4 bases, with 13 bases between them. The chain's CDR3 is CASVPGDYNEQFF. CDR3 DNA: TGTGCCAGCGTCCCGGGAGATTACAATGAGCAGTTCTTC.

The V gene is TRBV5-1, the J gene TRBJ1-3; D is possibly TRBD1 (5 bases). Germline lookup yields CDR1 SGHRS and CDR2 YFSETQ. The CDR3 runs to 16 residues. Trimming left V 0 bases short and J 2 bases short, with 12 bases between. In DNA, the CDR3 is TGCGCCAGCAGCTTGGAAGGGGCTCTGGCTGGAAACACCATATATTTT. Its protein is CASSLEGALAGNTIYF.

The chain recombines TRBV5-1 with TRBJ1-1; 7 positions match TRBD1. V was clipped by 1 base and J by 1 base; unmatched bases: 4. CDR3 length: 15 residues. Germline V gives CDR1 SGHRS, CDR2 YFSETQ. DNA for the CDR3: TGCGCCAGCAGCTTGTCGACAGGGACGAACACTGAAGCTTTCTTT. It translates to CASSLSTGTNTEAFF.

The rearrangement joins TRBV19 to TRBJ2-2, with TRBD2 matching 9 bases. The CDR3 spans 15 residues. The junction had 9 bases not matched to a gene; V was cut back by 9 bases and J by 4 bases. CDR1 is LNHDA and CDR2 is SQIVND in the germline V gene (reference sequence). The CDR3 DNA reads TGTGCCAGCCGACTGCGGGAGGGGCGCACCGGGGAGCTGTTTTTT. This encodes CASRLREGRTGELFF.

This clone was seen more than once but under ten times. The rearrangement links TRBV5-6 to TRBJ2-7, with TRBD1 matching over 11 bases. The germline V gene encodes CDR1 SGHDT and CDR2 YYEEEE. The CDR3 extends over 16 amino acids. V lost 0 bases and J lost 3; bases outside the gene matches: 5. Written as DNA, the CDR3 is TGTGCCAGCAGCTTGGCCGGGACAGGGGGTTTCTACGAGCAGTACTTC. Encoded protein: CASSLAGTGGFYEQYF.

J is TRBJ1-1 and V is TRBV14, with D possibly being TRBD1 (6 bases). Per the germline V gene, CDR1 is SGHDN and CDR2 is FVKESK. V shed 4 bases and J shed 6 bases, with 12 bases lying between them. The CDR3 is 13 residues long. DNA for the CDR3: TGTGCCAGCAGCCTGATACAGGGCTCTGAAGCTTTCTTT. This translates into CASSLIQGSEAFF.

The rearrangement joins TRBV28 to TRBJ2-7; 7 bases agree with TRBD2. CDR1 MDHEN and CDR2 SYDVKM come from the germline V gene. The ends lost 5 bases at V and 3 bases at J; junction bases unmatched: 7. This CDR3 has 14 residues. CDR3 residues: CASSRDYLSYEQYF. DNA of the CDR3: TGTGCCAGCAGTCGGGACTACCTAAGCTACGAGCAGTACTTC.